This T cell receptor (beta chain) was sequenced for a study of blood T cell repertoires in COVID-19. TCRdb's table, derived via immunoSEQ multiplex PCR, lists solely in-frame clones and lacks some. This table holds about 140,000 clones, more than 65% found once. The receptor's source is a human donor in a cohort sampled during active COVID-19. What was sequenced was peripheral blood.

CDR3 sequence: CATSDNGELAKNIQYF. DNA for the CDR3: TGTGCCACCAGTGATAACGGGGAGTTAGCCAAAAACATTCAGTACTTC. The chain couples TRBV24-1 to TRBJ2-4, with a tentative D call TRBD2 (5 bases). This CDR3 region has 16 residues. V was clipped by 3 bases and J by 0 bases, with 11 bases between them. CDR1 KGHDR and CDR2 SFDVKD come from the germline V gene.